The sequence of this T cell receptor (beta chain) was determined in a study of preoperative IRX-2 immunotherapy in early breast cancer. Sequenced by immunoSEQ multiplex PCR; TCRdb stores in-frame clones only, minus some. This sample has 35,000 to 40,000 clones, with 82% found just once. The treatment: preoperative locoregional IRX-2 cytokine immunotherapy. Samples came from a phase Ib trial of preoperative locoregional IRX-2 cytokine immunotherapy. This CDR3 has 18 amino acids. Germline-derived CDR1 and CDR2 are SGHRS and YFSETQ. The J segment lost 0 bases and the V segment lost 1 base, leaving 8 bases of the junction unmatched.

The source was lymph node tissue, collected after IRX-2 immunotherapy. The genes are TRBV5-1 and TRBJ2-2; 8 nucleotides align to TRBD1. The source is a human donor with breast cancer. The CDR3 loop reads CASSLFRGRSPNTGELFF. CDR3 DNA: TGCGCCAGCAGCTTGTTCAGGGGGCGGTCCCCGAACACCGGGGAGCTGTTTTTT.